One TCR beta chain is described in this entry. Its binding antigen is unknown. From each donor, a roughly 2.7 ml peripheral blood sample was collected into PAXgene tubes and kept at -80 degrees C. Total RNA was isolated from whole blood with the PAXgene blood miRNA kit on an automated QIAcube, without T cell sorting. Peripheral blood from monozygotic twin pairs, either concordant or discordant for inflammatory bowel disease, underwent deep TCRalpha and TCRbeta repertoire profiling that used unique molecular barcoding. Smoking habits were recorded for all twin pairs, with individuals classified as current, former or never smokers. The data stem from a study of monozygotic twins with inflammatory bowel disease (dated by TCRdb to between 2019 and 2020). Study-wide context: The complete study included 28 monozygotic twin pairs: 19 IBD-discordant Danish pairs and nine German pairs, of which four were IBD-concordant and five were IBD-discordant. Disease-associated traits were sought mainly through comparisons between IBD patients and their genetically identical healthy co-twins within discordant pairs. Each individual had, on average, about 151 000 unique TCRalpha sequences and 181 000 unique TCRbeta sequences available for analysis.

Library construction relied on 5' RACE. Preparation of each TCR library used around 3.5 ug of total RNA. cDNA was synthesized with SMARTScribe reverse transcriptase in eight separate reactions per sample. During cDNA synthesis, unique molecular identifiers containing a 6-nucleotide sample barcode were introduced by template switching. Two nested PCRs of roughly 15 and 9 cycles amplified the TCRalpha and TCRbeta cDNA, and bead purification followed each PCR. Before amplification, the cDNA was treated with uracil DNA-glycosylase and purified using the QIAquick PCR purification kit. The second PCR added Illumina TruSeq-compatible adapters along with sample-specific barcodes. Library quality and concentration were checked on TapeStation and Qubit, and libraries were pooled at approximately 5 ng each. The pooled libraries were sequenced with 2 x 100 bp reads and custom sequencing primers on an Illumina HiSeq2500 single-index Rapid Run. Per the authors' processing: MiGEC version 1.2.6 was used for UMI-based consensus assembly to correct PCR and sequencing errors. V(D)J alignment, clonotype assembly and CDR3 extraction were performed with MiXCR version 2.1.1. Gene usage, clonotype sharing and MAIT/NKT TCR abundance were normalised by analysing the top 1000, 10 000 and 20 000 clonotypes per sample. After downsampling to 27 000 UMIs, diversity was calculated as the inverse Simpson index using the vegan R package. Paired Mann-Whitney U tests on discordant twin pairs were used, with Benjamini-Hochberg multiple-testing correction. Reads reprocessed by TCRdb are summarized as one entry per CDR3 protein sequence, and DNA is absent. These V and J calls rely on TCRdb rather than the paper's analysis. The table for this sample records 400,000 to 500,000 distinct CDR3 sequences. Clones ranked in the top ten supply 2% to 3% of the sample.

Broader findings and caveats from the paper: Different T cell subtypes could not be distinguished in the analysis. A decrease in TCRbeta repertoire diversity, as measured by inverse Simpson index, was observed in IBD patients compared with their healthy co-twins. Repertoire similarity did not differ between concordant and discordant twins, which could be due to limited statistical power. No single strong signal or clonotype linked to IBD turned up in the results, so the idea that one exists was not supported. Because patients were on differing immunosuppressive treatments, the repertoires may have picked up extra background noise and inter-individual variability. Compared with healthy twins, IBD patients had fewer clonotypes in common with other individuals, a difference most pronounced in patients showing signs of disease activity.

CDR1 and CDR2 are read off the germline V gene (reference sequence) as DFQATT and SNEGSKA. The CDR3 measures 15 amino acids from cysteine to phenylalanine. No DNA was logged. The sequence is built from TRBV20-1 and TRBJ2-1; TCRdb calls TRBD2, which cannot be checked without DNA. Sequencing used blood. This clonotype was obtained from a human donor with ulcerative colitis or Crohn's disease, or a healthy co-twin of an affected twin (not recorded which). CDR3 loop: CSARGRLAGVNEQFF.